The 14 T cell receptor beta chains below come from one sample, sequenced in a study of identical twins. TCRdb reanalysed the 5' RACE reads using MiXCR and keeps one entry per CDR3 protein. The sample contains just over 450,000 distinct CDR3 sequences, 12% to 15% of which appear only once. The same sample was also studied in work on yellow fever vaccine responses in identical twins.

Sequenced material: CD4+ T cells sorted from blood. The receptors here all came from a young woman in good health.

This clonotype has more than one count but fewer than ten. V and J are TRBV20-1 and TRBJ2-7; D unclear. V was pared by 0 bases and J by 0 bases, with 6 bases between. CDR1 is DFQATT and CDR2 is SNEGSKA in the germline V gene (reference sequence). The CDR3 extends over 13 amino acids. For the CDR3, the DNA is TGCAGTGCTAGAGACCTGAACTCCTACGAGCAGTACTTC. This gives the protein CSARDLNSYEQYF.

This clonotype was detected only a few times. The chain uses TRBV5-5 and TRBJ2-7; a weak D match, TRBD1 (5 bases). The CDR3 has 16 amino acids. Germline V gives CDR1 SGHKS, CDR2 YYEKEE (reference sequence). V was cut by 0 bases and J by 3 bases, with 16 bases left in between. CDR3 DNA sequence: TGTGCCAGCAGCTTGGCTTCCGGTAGGGGAATCTACGAGCAGTACTTC. The encoded protein is CASSLASGRGIYEQYF.

There are a few counts of this clonotype. The J gene is TRBJ2-5, the V gene TRBV30; 10 nucleotides line up with TRBD2. This CDR3 has 13 residues. Germline V gives CDR1 GTSNPN, CDR2 SVGIG (reference sequence). Losses at the gene ends were 8 bases for V and 2 bases for J; bases not matched to a gene: 5. In nucleotides, the CDR3 is TGTGCCAAGGGACTAGCGCAACAAGAGACCCAGTACTTC. Protein: CAKGLAQQETQYF.

This clonotype was counted only a few times. The chain employs TRBV28 and TRBJ1-4; no clear D. Germline V CDR1 and CDR2: MDHEN, SYDVKM. This CDR3 region has 15 residues. With 3 bases removed from V and 0 bases from J, the gap between germline ends came to 8 bases. The CDR3 coding sequence is TGTGCCAGCAGTTTTACACCAGCAACTAATGAAAAACTGTTTTTT. Translating gives CASSFTPATNEKLFF.

The J gene is TRBJ2-1, the V gene TRBV18, with a possible D match to TRBD2 (5 bases). Trimming pared 0 bases from V and 3 bases from J, leaving 9 bases between. CDR3 size: 15 residues. Per the germline V gene, CDR1 is KGHSH and CDR2 is LQKENI. This chain's CDR3 is CASSPPTRDYNEQFF. The CDR3 DNA reads as TGTGCCAGCTCACCACCTACCCGGGACTACAATGAGCAGTTCTTC.

This clonotype was seen ten or more times. The chain has TRBV20-1 and TRBJ1-5; D gene uncertain. This CDR3 spans 14 amino acids. The V gene lost 6 bases and the J gene lost 0 bases, with 12 bases spanning the gap. Germline-derived CDR1 and CDR2 are DFQATT and SNEGSKA (reference sequence). CDR3 in DNA: TGCAGTGCCCAGCGGGGTGATAGCAATCAGCCCCAGCATTTT. Residues: CSAQRGDSNQPQHF.

The gene calls are TRBV29-1 and TRBJ1-1; 8 bases fit TRBD1. The CDR3 has 12 amino acids. Germline V gene lookup returns CDR1 SQVTM and CDR2 ANQGSEA. The junction had 2 bases not matched to a gene; V was cut back by 7 bases and J by 1 base. CDR3 bases: TGCAGCGGGGGGACAGGGAACACTGAAGCTTTCTTT. This translates into CSGGTGNTEAFF.

V usage is TRBV2 and J usage is TRBJ2-2; TRBD1 agrees at 9 bases. V lost 6 bases and J lost 5; bases outside the gene matches: 1. The CDR3 contains 13 residues. CDR1 is SNHLY, CDR2 FYNNEI, per germline. As DNA, the CDR3 is TGTGCCAGCAGGGGACAGGGAACCGGGGAGCTGTTTTTT. Protein sequence: CASRGQGTGELFF.

There are a few counts of this clonotype. The genes are TRBV19 and TRBJ1-5; maybe TRBD1 (6 bases). The germline V and J ends were trimmed by 10 bases and 4 bases, with 11 bases remaining between them. The CDR3 is 12 residues long. CDR1 is LNHDA, CDR2 SQIVND, per germline (reference sequence). This CDR3 reads CATRDKNQPQHF. CDR3 DNA: TGTGCCACCAGGGACAAAAATCAGCCCCAGCATTTT.

The chain combines TRBV7-9 with TRBJ1-2; D is possibly TRBD1 (5 bases). Trimming stripped 4 bases from V and 4 bases from J, with 19 bases between. This CDR3 is built from 16 residues. Germline loops: CDR1 SEHNR, CDR2 FQNEAQ (reference sequence). The CDR3 loop reads CASSSSRDGPVYGYTF. Written as DNA, the CDR3 is TGTGCCAGCAGCTCTAGTCGGGACGGCCCTGTCTATGGCTACACCTTC.

V and J are TRBV9 and TRBJ2-1, with D perhaps TRBD2 (7 bases). The CDR3 totals 16 residues. Trimming cost V 6 bases and J 4 bases, with 20 bases left between them. Germline CDR1 SGDLS, CDR2 YYNGEE. Written as DNA, the CDR3 is TGTGCCAGCAACACCGAAGGGGGGGGGCTTTACAATGAGCAGTTCTTC. It encodes CASNTEGGGLYNEQFF.

This clonotype was seen a handful of times. The chain uses TRBV7-2 and TRBJ2-7; D is unclear. This CDR3 has 14 amino acids. The germline CDR1 and CDR2 sequences are SGHTA and FQGNSA. Trimming took 3 bases from V and 0 from J, leaving 9 bases between them. CDR3 amino acids: CASSFTLNSYEQYF. The DNA of the CDR3 is TGTGCCAGCAGCTTTACCCTAAACTCCTACGAGCAGTACTTC.

This clonotype has a handful of counts. The chain combines TRBV5-1 with TRBJ2-5; D ambiguous. This CDR3 has 13 amino acids. Per germline, CDR1 SGHRS and CDR2 YFSETQ. The germline V and J ends were trimmed by 2 bases and 5 bases, with 10 bases remaining between them. The CDR3 here is CASSLNPRETQYF. The CDR3 DNA is TGCGCCAGCAGCTTAAACCCTCGGGAGACCCAGTACTTC.

The chain has TRBV5-1 and TRBJ1-6; 8 bases match TRBD1. The CDR3 totals 16 residues. Germline-derived CDR1 and CDR2 are SGHRS and YFSETQ. J was trimmed by 4 bases and V by 0 bases; bases with no gene match: 3. CDR3 nucleotides: TGCGCCAGCAGCTTGGGGCGACAGGGGTATAATTCACCCCTCCACTTT. The encoded protein is CASSLGRQGYNSPLHF.